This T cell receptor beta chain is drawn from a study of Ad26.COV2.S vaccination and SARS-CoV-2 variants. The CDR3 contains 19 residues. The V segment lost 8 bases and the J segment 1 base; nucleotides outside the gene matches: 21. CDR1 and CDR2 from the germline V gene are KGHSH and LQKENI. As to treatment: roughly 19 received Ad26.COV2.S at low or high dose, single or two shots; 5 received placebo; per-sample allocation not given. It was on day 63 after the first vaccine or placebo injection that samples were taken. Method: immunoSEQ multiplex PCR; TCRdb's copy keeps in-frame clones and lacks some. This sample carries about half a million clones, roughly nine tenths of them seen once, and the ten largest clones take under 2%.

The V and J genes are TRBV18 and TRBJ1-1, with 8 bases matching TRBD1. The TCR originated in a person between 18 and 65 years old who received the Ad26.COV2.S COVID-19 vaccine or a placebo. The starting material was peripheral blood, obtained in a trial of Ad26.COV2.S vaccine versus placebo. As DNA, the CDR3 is TGTGCCAGCGCTGGGACTCAGGGGGCTCTTGCTCCGGGGAACACTGAAGCTTTCTTT. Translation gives CASAGTQGALAPGNTEAFF.